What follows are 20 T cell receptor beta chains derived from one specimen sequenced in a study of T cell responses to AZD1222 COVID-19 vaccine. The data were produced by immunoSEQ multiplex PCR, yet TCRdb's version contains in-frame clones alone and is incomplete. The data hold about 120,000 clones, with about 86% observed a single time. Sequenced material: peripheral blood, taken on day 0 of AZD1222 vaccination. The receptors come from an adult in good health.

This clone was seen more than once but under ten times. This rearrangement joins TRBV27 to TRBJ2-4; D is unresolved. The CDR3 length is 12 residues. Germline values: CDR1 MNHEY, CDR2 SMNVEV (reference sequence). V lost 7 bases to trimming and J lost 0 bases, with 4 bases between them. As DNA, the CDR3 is TGTGCCAGCATGGGAGCCAAAAACATTCAGTACTTC. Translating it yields CASMGAKNIQYF.

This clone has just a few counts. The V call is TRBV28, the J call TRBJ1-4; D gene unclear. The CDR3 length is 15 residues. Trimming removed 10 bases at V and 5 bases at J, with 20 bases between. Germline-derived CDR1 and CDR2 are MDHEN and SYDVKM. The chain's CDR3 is CAIPPNTLGNEKLFF. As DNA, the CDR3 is TGTGCCATCCCGCCCAATACCCTAGGGAATGAAAAACTGTTTTTT.

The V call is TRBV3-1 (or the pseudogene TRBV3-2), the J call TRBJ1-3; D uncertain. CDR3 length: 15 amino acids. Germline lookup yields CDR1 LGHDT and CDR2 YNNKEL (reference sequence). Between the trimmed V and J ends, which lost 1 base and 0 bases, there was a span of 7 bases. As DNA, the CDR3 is TGTGCCAGCAGCCAAGGAGGACTCTCTGGAAACACCATATATTTT. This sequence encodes CASSQGGLSGNTIYF.

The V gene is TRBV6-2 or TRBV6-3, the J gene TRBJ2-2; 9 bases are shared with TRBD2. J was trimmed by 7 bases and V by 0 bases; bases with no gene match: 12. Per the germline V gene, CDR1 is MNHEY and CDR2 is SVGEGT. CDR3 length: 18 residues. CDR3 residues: CASSYSAIAGARGGELFF. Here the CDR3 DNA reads TGTGCCAGCAGTTACTCAGCTATAGCGGGAGCGCGGGGCGGGGAGCTGTTTTTT.

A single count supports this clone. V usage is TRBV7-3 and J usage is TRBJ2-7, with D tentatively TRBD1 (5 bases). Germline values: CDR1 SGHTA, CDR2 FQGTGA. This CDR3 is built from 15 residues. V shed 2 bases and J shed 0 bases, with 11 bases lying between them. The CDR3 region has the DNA TGTGCCAGCAGCTTACAACAGGTCAACTCCTACGAGCAGTACTTC. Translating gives CASSLQQVNSYEQYF.

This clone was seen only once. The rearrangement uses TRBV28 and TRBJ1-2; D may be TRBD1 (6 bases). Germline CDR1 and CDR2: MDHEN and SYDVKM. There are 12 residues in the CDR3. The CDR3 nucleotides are TGTGCGGTCGTTAGCAGGGGTTATGGCTACACCTTC. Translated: CAVVSRGYGYTF.

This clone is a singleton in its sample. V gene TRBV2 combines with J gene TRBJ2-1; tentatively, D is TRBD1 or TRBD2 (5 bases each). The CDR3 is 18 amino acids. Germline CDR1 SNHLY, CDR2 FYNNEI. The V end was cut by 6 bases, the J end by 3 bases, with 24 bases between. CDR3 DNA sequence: TGTGCCAGCAGAAACCCGAGGGGTGGGAGAAACGACTACAATGAGCAGTTCTTC. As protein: CASRNPRGGRNDYNEQFF.

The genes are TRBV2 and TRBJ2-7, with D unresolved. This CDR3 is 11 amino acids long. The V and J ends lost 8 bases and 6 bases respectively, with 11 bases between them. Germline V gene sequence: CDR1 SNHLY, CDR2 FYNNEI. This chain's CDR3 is CASRWNFEQYF. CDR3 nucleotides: TGTGCCAGCCGCTGGAATTTCGAGCAGTACTTC.

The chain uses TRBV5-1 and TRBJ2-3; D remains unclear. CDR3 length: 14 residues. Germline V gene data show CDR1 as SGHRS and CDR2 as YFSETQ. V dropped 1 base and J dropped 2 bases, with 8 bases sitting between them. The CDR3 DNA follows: TGCGCCAGCAGCTTGATAGGGCCCACAGATACGCAGTATTTT. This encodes CASSLIGPTDTQYF.

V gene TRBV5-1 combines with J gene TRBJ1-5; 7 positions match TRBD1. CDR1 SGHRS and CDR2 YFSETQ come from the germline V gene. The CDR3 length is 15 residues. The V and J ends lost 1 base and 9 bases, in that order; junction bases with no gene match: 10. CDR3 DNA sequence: TGCGCCAGCAGCTTGACAGGGGTAGGGGCCTCGCCCCAGCATTTT. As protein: CASSLTGVGASPQHF.

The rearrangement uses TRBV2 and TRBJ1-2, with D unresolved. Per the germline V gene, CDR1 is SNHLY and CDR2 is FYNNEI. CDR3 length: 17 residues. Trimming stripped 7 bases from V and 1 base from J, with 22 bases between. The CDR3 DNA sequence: TGTGCCAGCACGCCTAGGAGCCAGGCGGCGATTAACTATGGCTACACCTTC. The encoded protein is CASTPRSQAAINYGYTF.

The CDR3: CASQGATEAFF. Written as DNA, the CDR3 is TGTGCCAGCCAGGGGGCTACTGAAGCTTTCTTT. The V call is TRBV2, the J call TRBJ1-1; TRBD1 matches at 8 bases. The trim removed 8 bases at V and 5 bases at J, leaving 1 base unmatched. The CDR3 is made up of 11 amino acids. The germline V gene has CDR1 SNHLY and CDR2 FYNNEI. Full variable domain (remainder filled in from reference TRBV2 and TRBJ1-1): EPEVTQTPSHQVTQMGQEVILRCVPISNHLYFYWYRQILGQKVEFLVSFYNNEISEKSEIFDDQFSVERPDGSNFTLKIRSTKLEDSAMYFCASQGATEAFFGQGTRLTVV.

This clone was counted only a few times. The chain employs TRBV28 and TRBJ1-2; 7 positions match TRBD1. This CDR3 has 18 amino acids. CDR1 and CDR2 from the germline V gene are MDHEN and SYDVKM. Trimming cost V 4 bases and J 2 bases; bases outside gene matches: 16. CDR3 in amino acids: CASSSLNFDRDGNYGYTF. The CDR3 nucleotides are TGTGCCAGCAGTTCCTTAAACTTTGACAGGGACGGGAACTATGGCTACACCTTC.

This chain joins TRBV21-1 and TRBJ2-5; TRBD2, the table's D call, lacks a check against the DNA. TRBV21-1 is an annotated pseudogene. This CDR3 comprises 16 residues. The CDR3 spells CASIFLAGGGQETQYF. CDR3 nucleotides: TGTGCCAGCATTTTCCTGGCTGGGGGGGGCCAAGAGACCCAGTACTTC.

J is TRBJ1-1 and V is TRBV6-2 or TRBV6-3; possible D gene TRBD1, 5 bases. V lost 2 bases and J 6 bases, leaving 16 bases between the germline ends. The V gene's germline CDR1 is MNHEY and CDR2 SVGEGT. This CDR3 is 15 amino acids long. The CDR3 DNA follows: TGTGCCAGCAGTTACCCACAGGAGAGGGGCCCTGAAGCTTTCTTT. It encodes CASSYPQERGPEAFF.

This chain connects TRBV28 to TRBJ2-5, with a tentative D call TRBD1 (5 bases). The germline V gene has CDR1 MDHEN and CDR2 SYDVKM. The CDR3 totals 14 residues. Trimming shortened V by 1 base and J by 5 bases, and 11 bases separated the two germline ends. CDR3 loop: CASSLSRQGETQYF. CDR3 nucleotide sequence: TGTGCCAGCAGTTTATCCAGGCAGGGTGAGACCCAGTACTTC.

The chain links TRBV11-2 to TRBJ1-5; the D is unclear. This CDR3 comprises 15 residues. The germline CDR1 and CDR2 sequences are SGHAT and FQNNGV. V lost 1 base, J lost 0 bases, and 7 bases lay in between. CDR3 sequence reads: CASSLGRSSNQPQHF. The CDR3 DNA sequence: TGTGCCAGCAGCTTAGGACGTAGTAGCAATCAGCCCCAGCATTTT.

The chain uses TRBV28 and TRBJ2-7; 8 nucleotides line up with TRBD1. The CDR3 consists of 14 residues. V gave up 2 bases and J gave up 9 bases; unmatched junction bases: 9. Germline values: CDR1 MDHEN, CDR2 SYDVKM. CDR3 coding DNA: TGTGCCAGCAGTTTACCGAGGACAGGGACAGCGCAGTACTTC. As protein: CASSLPRTGTAQYF. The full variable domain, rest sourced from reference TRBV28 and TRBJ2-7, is DVKVTQSSRYLVKRTGEKVFLECVQDMDHENMFWYRQDPGLGLRLIYFSYDVKMKEKGDIPEGYSVSREKKERFSLILESASTNQTSMYLCASSLPRTGTAQYFGPGTRLTVT.

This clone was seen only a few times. The CDR3 nucleotides read TGTGCCAGCAGCTTGAAAGGCCAGCTCGGATTAACTGAAGCTTTCTTT. Protein: CASSLKGQLGLTEAFF. V usage is TRBV5-4 and J usage is TRBJ1-1, with D unclear. Trimming pared 1 base from V and 5 bases from J, leaving 18 bases between. CDR1 is SGHNT, CDR2 YYREEE, per germline (reference sequence). CDR3 length equals 16 residues.

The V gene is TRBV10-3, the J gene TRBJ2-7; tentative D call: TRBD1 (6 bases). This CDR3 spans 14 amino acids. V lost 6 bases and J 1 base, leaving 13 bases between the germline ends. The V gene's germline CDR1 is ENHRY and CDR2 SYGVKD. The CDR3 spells CAIRDSSTSYEQYF. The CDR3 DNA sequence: TGTGCCATCAGGGACAGCTCAACGTCCTACGAGCAGTACTTC.